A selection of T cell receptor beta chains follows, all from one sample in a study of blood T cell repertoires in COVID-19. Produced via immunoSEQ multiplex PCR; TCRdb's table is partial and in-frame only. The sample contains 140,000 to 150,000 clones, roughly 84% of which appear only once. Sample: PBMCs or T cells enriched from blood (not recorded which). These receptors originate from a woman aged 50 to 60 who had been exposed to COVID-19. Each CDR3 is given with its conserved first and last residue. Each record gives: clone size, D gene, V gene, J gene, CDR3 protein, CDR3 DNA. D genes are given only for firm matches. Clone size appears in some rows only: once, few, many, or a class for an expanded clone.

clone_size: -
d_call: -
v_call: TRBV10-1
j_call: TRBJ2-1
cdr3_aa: CASSEGGENEQFF
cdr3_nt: TGCGCCAGCAGTGAAGGAGGGGAGAATGAGCAGTTCTTC

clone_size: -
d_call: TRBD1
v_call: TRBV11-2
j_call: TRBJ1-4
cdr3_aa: CASSLADRVLGKLFF
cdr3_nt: TGTGCCAGCAGCTTAGCGGACAGGGTCCTCGGAAAACTGTTTTTT

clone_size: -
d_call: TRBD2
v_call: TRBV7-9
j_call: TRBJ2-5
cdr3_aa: CASSLGLAGGETQYF
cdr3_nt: TGTGCCAGCAGCTTGGGACTAGCGGGAGGTGAGACCCAGTACTTC

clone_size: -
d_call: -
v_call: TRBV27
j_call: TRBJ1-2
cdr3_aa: CASSLSGTSYGYTF
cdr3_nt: TGTGCCAGCAGTTTATCCGGGACATCCTATGGCTACACCTTC

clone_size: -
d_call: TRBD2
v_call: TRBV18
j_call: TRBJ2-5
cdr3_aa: CASSPIAGETQYF
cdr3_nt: TGTGCCAGCTCACCGATAGCGGGAGAGACCCAGTACTTC

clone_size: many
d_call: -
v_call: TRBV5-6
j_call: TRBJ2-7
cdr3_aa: CASSLFRGSYEQYF
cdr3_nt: TGTGCCAGCAGCTTATTCCGGGGGTCCTACGAGCAGTACTTC

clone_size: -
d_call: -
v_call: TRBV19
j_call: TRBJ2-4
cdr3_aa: CASSIRQVEAKNIQYF
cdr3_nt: TGTGCCAGTAGTATTCGGCAGGTGGAAGCCAAAAACATTCAGTACTTC

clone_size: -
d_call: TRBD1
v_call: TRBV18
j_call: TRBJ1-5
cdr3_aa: CASSPRDRAKQDQPQHF
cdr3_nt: TGTGCCAGCTCGCCCAGGGACAGGGCCAAACAGGATCAGCCCCAGCATTTT

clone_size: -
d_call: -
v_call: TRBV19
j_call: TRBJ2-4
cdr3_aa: CASSIVRGVAVAKNIQYF
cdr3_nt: TGTGCCAGTAGTATAGTCCGCGGGGTAGCGGTAGCCAAAAACATTCAGTACTTC

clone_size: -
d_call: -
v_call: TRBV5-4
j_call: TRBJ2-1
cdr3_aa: CASSFVNYNEQFF
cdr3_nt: TGTGCCAGCAGCTTTGTAAACTACAATGAGCAGTTCTTC

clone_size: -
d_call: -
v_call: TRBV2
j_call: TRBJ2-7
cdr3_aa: CASSDQGFNEQYF
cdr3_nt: TGTGCCAGCAGTGACCAGGGCTTCAACGAGCAGTACTTC

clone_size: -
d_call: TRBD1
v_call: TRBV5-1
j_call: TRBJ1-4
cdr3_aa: CASSSGTGPAATNEKLFF
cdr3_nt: TGCGCCAGCAGCTCGGGGACAGGGCCAGCTGCAACTAATGAAAAACTGTTTTTT

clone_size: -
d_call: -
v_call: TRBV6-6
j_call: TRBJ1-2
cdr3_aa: CASSYDVDGYTF
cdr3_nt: TGTGCCAGCAGTTACGATGTAGATGGCTACACCTTC